This passage covers 7 T cell receptor beta chains from one sample sequenced in a study of cytotoxic CD8 clonotypes in ibrutinib-treated CLL. Method: immunoSEQ multiplex PCR; TCRdb's copy keeps in-frame clones and lacks some. Among about 68,000 clones listed, just over 90% were seen once. Sequenced here: PBMCs, sampled after 12 months of ibrutinib treatment. The receptors here all came from a human donor with chronic lymphocytic leukemia.

The CDR3 DNA follows: TGTGCCAGCAGCCTCCGGGGGACAGCTAGCACAGATACGCAGTATTTT. Translating gives CASSLRGTASTDTQYF. This chain uses TRBV5-5 with TRBJ2-3, with D possibly being TRBD1 (7 bases). Germline V lookup: CDR1 SGHKS, CDR2 YYEKEE (reference sequence). This CDR3 is 16 amino acids long. V gave up 4 bases and J gave up 0 bases, with 15 bases separating them.

The V gene is TRBV5-1, the J gene TRBJ1-4; tentative D call: TRBD1 (6 bases). The germline CDR1 and CDR2 sequences are SGHRS and YFSETQ. V lost 3 bases, J lost 3 bases, and 15 bases lay in between. This CDR3 spans 16 amino acids. CDR3 region: CASSSGGQGPNEKLFF. CDR3 sequence (DNA): TGCGCCAGCAGCTCCGGGGGGCAGGGCCCTAATGAAAAACTGTTTTTT.

This clone showed up just once. The chain joins TRBV7-3 to TRBJ2-5; no clear D. This CDR3 has 15 amino acids. Deletions cut 5 bases from V and 5 bases from J, with 18 bases between. Germline CDR1 reads SGHTA; CDR2 reads FQGTGA. The CDR3 DNA is TGTGCCAGCAGCCCTACCGGGTCACAACCCGAGACCCAGTACTTC. Translating gives CASSPTGSQPETQYF.

The chain recombines TRBV7-2 with TRBJ2-1, with D possibly matching TRBD2 (5 bases). Germline V gives CDR1 SGHTA, CDR2 FQGNSA. The CDR3 is 15 residues long. Trimming took 5 bases from V and 0 from J, leaving 11 bases between them. This CDR3 reads CASSPERSSYNEQFF. The CDR3 DNA reads as TGTGCCAGCAGCCCAGAGCGGAGCTCCTACAATGAGCAGTTCTTC.

The chain couples TRBV10-1 to TRBJ2-2, with 8 bases aligning to TRBD2. Germline assignment: CDR1 WNHNN and CDR2 SYGVQD (reference sequence). The CDR3 has 14 residues. V was pared by 3 bases and J by 5 bases, with 2 bases of the junction left unmatched. CDR3 in amino acids: CASSESGGTGELFF. The CDR3 nucleotides read TGCGCCAGCAGTGAATCGGGGGGGACCGGGGAGCTGTTTTTT.

The V gene is TRBV27, the J gene TRBJ1-2; tentatively, D is TRBD1 (6 bases). The germline V gene encodes CDR1 MNHEY and CDR2 SMNVEV (reference sequence). Between the trimmed V and J ends, which lost 5 bases and 3 bases, there was a span of 16 bases. The CDR3 has 15 residues. In nucleotides, the CDR3 is TGTGCCAGCAGTCCGCTGATACGACAGGACTATGGCTACACCTTC. Translated, it gives CASSPLIRQDYGYTF.

This sequence joins TRBV11-2 and TRBJ1-2; no definite D call. CDR3 length: 15 residues. CDR1 is SGHAT and CDR2 is FQNNGV in the germline V gene. Trimming left V 0 bases short and J 0 bases short, with 8 bases between. The CDR3 here is CASSLEAVTNYGYTF. The CDR3 DNA follows: TGTGCCAGCAGCTTAGAGGCGGTCACTAACTATGGCTACACCTTC.